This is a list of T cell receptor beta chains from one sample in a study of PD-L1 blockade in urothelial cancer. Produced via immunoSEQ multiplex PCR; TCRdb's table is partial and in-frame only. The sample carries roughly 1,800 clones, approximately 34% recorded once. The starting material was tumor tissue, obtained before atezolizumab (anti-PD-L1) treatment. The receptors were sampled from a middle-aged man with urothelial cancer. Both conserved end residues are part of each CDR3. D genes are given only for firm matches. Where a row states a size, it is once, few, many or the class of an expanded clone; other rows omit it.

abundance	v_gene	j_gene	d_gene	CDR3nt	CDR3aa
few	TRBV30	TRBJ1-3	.	TGTGCCTGGTCAATCTCTGGAAACACCATATATTTT	CAWSISGNTIYF
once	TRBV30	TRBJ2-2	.	TGTGCCTGGAGTCTAACAGGGACCGGGGAGCTGTTTTTT	CAWSLTGTGELFF
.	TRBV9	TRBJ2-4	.	TGTGCCAGCAGCGTAGCGGAATCCCAGGGCATTCAGTACTTC	CASSVAESQGIQYF
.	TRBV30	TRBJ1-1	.	TGTGCCTGGAGGGACAGTCTCCGGGACACTGAAGCTTTCTTT	CAWRDSLRDTEAFF
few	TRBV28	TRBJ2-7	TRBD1	TGTGCCAGCAGTTTCATCAGGGGGCCAACCTACGAGCAGTACTTC	CASSFIRGPTYEQYF
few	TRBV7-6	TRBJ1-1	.	TGTGCCAGCAGCCAACCCTGGGGGGGTCGGGACCCTGAAGCTTTCTTT	CASSQPWGGRDPEAFF
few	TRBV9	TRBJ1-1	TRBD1	TGTGCCAGCAGCCCAGAGGGACAGGGGAATGAAGCTTTCTTT	CASSPEGQGNEAFF
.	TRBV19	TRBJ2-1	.	TGTGCCAGTAGTATAGAGCGAGCGAGCAATGAGCAGTTCTTC	CASSIERASNEQFF
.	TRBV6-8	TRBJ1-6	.	TGTGCCAGCAGTTACTCCGGGGCAGCTTACGGATCACCCCTCCACTTT	CASSYSGAAYGSPLHF
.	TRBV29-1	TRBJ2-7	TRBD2	TGCAGCGTGCGGACTAGCGGGAGTTACGAGCAGTACTTC	CSVRTSGSYEQYF
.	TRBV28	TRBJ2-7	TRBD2	TGTGCCAGCAGCCCCCTAGGTAGCGGGAGTTTCGAGCAGTACTTC	CASSPLGSGSFEQYF
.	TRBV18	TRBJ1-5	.	TGTGCCAGCTCTCTACAGGGCGTCAATCAGCCCCAGCATTTT	CASSLQGVNQPQHF
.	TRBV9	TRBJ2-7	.	TGTGCCAGCAGCACGACGGGATACGAGCAGTACTTC	CASSTTGYEQYF
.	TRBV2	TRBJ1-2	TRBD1	TGTGCCAGTTCGGGACAGGGGGCGACCGGCTACACCTTC	CASSGQGATGYTF
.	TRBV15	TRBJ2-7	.	TGTGCCACCAGCAGGGGTTCTGGCATGGCCTACGAGCAGTACTTC	CATSRGSGMAYEQYF
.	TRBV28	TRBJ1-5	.	TGTGCCAGCACCCCCCTTGTTAATCAGCCCCAGCATTTT	CASTPLVNQPQHF
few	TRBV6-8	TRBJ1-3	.	TGTGCCAGCAGTTACTCGCGGTGGTCCGGAAACACCATATATTTT	CASSYSRWSGNTIYF
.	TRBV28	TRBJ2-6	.	TGTGCCAGCAGATCTTGGACGCGCTCTGGGGCCAACGTCCTGACTTTC	CASRSWTRSGANVLTF
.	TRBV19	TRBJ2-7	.	TGTGCCAGTAGTGCCTTTTGGGGCTCCTACGAGCAGTACTTC	CASSAFWGSYEQYF
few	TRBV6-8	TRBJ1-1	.	TGTGCCAGCAGTAACAGGAACACTGAAGCTTTCTTT	CASSNRNTEAFF
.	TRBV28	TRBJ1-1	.	TGTGCCAGCAGTACCCCCAGACGCTACTATGAAGCTTTCTTT	CASSTPRRYYEAFF
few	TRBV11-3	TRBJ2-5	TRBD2	TGTGCCAGCAGCTTACTAGCGGGGTACCAAGAGACCCAGTACTTC	CASSLLAGYQETQYF